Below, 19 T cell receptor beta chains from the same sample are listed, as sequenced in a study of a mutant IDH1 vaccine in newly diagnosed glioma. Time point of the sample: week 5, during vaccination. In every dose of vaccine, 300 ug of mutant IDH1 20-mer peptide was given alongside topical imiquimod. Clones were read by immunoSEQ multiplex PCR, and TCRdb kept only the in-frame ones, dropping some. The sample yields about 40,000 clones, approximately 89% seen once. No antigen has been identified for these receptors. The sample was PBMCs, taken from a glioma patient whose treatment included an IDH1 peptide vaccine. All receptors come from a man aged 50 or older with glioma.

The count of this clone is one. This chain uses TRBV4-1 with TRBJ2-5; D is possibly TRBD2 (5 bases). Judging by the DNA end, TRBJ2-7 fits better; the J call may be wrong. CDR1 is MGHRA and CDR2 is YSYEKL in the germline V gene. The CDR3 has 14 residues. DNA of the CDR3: TGCGCCAGCAGCCAAGACCCGGGAACCTACGAGCAGTACTTC. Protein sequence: CASSQDPGTYEQYF.

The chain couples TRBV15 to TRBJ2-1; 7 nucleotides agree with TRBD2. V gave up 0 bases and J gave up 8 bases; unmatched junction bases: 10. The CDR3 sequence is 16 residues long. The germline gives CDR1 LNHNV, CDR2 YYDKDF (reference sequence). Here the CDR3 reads CATSRDVGGSRYEQFF. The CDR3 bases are TGTGCCACCAGCAGAGATGTCGGCGGGAGTAGGTATGAGCAGTTCTTC.

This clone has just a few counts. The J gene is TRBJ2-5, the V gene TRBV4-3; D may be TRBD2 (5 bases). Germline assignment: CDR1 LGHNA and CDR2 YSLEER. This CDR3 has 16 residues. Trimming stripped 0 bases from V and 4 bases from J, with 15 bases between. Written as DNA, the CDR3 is TGCGCCAGCAGCCAAGATAGAGGGAGCGCGAGAGAGACCCAGTACTTC. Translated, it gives CASSQDRGSARETQYF.

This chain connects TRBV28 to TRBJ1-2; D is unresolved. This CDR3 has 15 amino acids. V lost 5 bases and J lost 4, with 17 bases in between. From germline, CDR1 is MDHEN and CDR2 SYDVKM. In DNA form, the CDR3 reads TGTGCCAGCAGTCTCGGTTACTACAGCCCCTATGGCTACACCTTC. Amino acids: CASSLGYYSPYGYTF.

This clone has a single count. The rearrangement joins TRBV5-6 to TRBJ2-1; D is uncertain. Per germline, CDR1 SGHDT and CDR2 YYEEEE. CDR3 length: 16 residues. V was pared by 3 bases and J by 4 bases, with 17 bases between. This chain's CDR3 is CASSYPFERNYNEQFF. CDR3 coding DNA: TGTGCCAGCAGCTACCCATTTGAGAGAAATTACAATGAGCAGTTCTTC.

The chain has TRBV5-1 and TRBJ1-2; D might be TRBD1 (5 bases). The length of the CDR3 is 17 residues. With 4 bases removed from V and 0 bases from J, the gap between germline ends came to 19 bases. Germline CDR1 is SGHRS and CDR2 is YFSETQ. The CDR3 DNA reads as TGCGCCAGCAGCCGTCTGGGGGGGACTGAGACTAACTATGGCTACACCTTC. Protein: CASSRLGGTETNYGYTF.

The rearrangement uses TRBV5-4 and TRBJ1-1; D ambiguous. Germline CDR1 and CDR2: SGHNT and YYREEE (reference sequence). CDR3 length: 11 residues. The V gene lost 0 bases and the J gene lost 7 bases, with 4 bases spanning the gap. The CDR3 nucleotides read TGTGCCAGCAGCTTGGGCGTTGAAGCTTTCTTT. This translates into CASSLGVEAFF.

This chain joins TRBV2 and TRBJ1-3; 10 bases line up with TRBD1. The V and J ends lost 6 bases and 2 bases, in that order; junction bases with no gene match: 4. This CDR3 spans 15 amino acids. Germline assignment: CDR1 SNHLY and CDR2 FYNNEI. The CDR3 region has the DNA TGTGCCAGCAGACGACAGGGGGCCGCTGGAAACACCATATATTTT. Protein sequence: CASRRQGAAGNTIYF.

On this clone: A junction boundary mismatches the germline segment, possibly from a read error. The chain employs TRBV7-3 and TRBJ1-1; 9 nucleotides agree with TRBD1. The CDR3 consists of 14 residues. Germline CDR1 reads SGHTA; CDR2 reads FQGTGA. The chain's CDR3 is CASSTTGGNSEAFF. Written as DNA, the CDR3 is TGTGCCAGCAGCACGACAGGGGGGAACTCTGAAGCTTTCTTT.

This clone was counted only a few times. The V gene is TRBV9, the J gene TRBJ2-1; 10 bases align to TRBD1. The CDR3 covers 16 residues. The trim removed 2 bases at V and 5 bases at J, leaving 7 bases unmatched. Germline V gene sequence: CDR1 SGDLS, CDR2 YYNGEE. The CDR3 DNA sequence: TGTGCCAGCAGCGTCGGACAGGGGGTGAGGAACAATGAGCAGTTCTTC. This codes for CASSVGQGVRNNEQFF.

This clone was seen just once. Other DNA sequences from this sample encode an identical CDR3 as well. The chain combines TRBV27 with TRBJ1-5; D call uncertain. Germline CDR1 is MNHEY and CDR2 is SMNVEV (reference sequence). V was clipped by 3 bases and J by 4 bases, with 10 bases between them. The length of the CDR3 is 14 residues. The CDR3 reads CASSFGFSNQPQHF. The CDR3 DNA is TGTGCCAGCAGTTTTGGTTTCAGTAATCAGCCCCAGCATTTT.

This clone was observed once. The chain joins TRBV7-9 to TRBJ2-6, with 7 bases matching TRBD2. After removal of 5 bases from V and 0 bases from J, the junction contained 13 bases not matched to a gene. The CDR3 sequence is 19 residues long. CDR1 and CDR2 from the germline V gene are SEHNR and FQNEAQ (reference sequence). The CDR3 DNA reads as TGTGCCAGCAGCCCGACCTTCGGGGGGTTTTCCTCTGGGGCCAACGTCCTGACTTTC. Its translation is CASSPTFGGFSSGANVLTF.

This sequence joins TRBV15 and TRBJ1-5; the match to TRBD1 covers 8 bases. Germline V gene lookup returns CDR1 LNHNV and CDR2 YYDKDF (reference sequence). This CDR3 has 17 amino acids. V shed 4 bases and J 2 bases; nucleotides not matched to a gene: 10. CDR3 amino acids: CATSTDRVGIGNQPQHF. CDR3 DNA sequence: TGTGCCACCAGCACGGACAGGGTGGGAATAGGCAATCAGCCCCAGCATTTT.

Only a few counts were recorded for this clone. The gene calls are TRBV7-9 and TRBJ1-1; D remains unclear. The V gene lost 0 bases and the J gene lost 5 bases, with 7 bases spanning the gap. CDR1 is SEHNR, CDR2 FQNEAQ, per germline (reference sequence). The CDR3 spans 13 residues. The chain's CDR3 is CASSLAYATEAFF. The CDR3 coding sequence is TGTGCCAGCAGCTTAGCGTATGCAACTGAAGCTTTCTTT.

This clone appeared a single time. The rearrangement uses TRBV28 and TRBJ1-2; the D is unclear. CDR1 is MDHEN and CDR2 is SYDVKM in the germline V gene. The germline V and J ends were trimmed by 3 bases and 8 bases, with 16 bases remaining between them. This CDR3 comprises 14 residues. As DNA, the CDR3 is TGTGCCAGCAGTTTGGGCAGCCACCCCCCCGGCTACACCTTC. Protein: CASSLGSHPPGYTF.

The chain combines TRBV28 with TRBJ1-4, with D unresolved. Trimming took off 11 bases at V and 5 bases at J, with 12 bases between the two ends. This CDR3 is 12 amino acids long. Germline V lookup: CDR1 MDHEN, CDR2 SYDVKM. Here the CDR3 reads CAGSGRNEKLFF. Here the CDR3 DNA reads TGTGCCGGGAGTGGGAGAAATGAAAAACTGTTTTTT.

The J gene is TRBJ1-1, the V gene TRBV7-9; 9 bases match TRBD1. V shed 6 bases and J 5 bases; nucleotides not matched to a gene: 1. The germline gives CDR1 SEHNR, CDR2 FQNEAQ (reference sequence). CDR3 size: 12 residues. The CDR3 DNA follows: TGTGCCAGCAGGGGACAGGGAACTGAAGCTTTCTTT. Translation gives CASRGQGTEAFF.

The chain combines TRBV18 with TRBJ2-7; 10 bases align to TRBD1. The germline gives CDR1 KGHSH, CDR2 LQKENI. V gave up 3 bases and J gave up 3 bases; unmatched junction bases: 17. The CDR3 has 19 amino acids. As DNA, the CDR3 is TGTGCCAGCTCACCCTCAACGACAGGGGGCGAGTTTTACATCTACGAGCAGTACTTC. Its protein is CASSPSTTGGEFYIYEQYF.

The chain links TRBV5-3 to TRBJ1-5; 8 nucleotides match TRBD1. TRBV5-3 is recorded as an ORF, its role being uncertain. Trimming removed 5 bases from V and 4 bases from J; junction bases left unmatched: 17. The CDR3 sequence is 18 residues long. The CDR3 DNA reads TGTGCCAGAAGTTACCCGACAGGGGCCGGAAAACTTAATCAGCCCCAGCATTTT. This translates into CARSYPTGAGKLNQPQHF.